Listed below are T cell receptor beta chains from one sample, sequenced in a study of cytotoxic CD8 clonotypes in ibrutinib-treated CLL. TCRdb's table, derived via immunoSEQ multiplex PCR, lists solely in-frame clones and lacks some. The top ten clones hold less than 20% of a sample with under 300,000 clones, around three quarters of them seen once. Sequencing was performed on PBMCs, taken after 24 months of ibrutinib treatment. All receptors come from a human donor with chronic lymphocytic leukemia. The CDR3 runs from the conserved cysteine through the conserved F or W. D genes are given only for firm matches. Clone sizes are given selectively: once, few, many, or a class where the clone is expanded.

clone size: .
J gene: TRBJ2-3
V gene: TRBV5-4
D gene: .
CDR3 protein: CASSQQGSSDTQYF
CDR3 DNA: TGTGCCAGCAGCCAGCAGGGATCCTCAGATACGCAGTATTTT

clone size: .
J gene: TRBJ1-1
V gene: TRBV19
D gene: TRBD1
CDR3 protein: CASSIAFGQGLGDIMNTEAFF
CDR3 DNA: TGTGCCAGTAGTATTGCCTTCGGACAGGGGCTGGGGGATATAATGAACACTGAAGCTTTCTTT

clone size: once
J gene: TRBJ2-1
V gene: TRBV7-9
D gene: .
CDR3 protein: CASSQTRAYNEQFF
CDR3 DNA: TGTGCCAGCAGCCAGACCAGGGCCTACAATGAGCAGTTCTTC

clone size: .
J gene: TRBJ2-5
V gene: TRBV28
D gene: .
CDR3 protein: CASSPRGRPQETQYF
CDR3 DNA: TGTGCCAGCAGCCCTCGCGGGCGGCCCCAAGAGACCCAGTACTTC

clone size: .
J gene: TRBJ2-7
V gene: TRBV2
D gene: TRBD1
CDR3 protein: CASRKDRGAGSYEQYF
CDR3 DNA: TGTGCCAGCAGGAAAGACAGGGGGGCCGGGTCCTACGAGCAGTACTTC

clone size: .
J gene: TRBJ2-3
V gene: TRBV5-1
D gene: TRBD2
CDR3 protein: CASSLTGTSGQDTQYF
CDR3 DNA: TGCGCCAGCAGCTTAACCGGGACTAGTGGGCAGGATACGCAGTATTTT

clone size: few
J gene: TRBJ2-7
V gene: TRBV7-9
D gene: TRBD2
CDR3 protein: CASSSIETSVPRGYEQYF
CDR3 DNA: TGTGCCAGCAGCTCGATCGAGACTAGCGTGCCGCGTGGATACGAGCAGTACTTC

clone size: .
J gene: TRBJ2-7
V gene: TRBV28
D gene: TRBD2
CDR3 protein: CAILDQGLASEQYF
CDR3 DNA: TGTGCCATCCTGGACCAGGGACTAGCGTCCGAGCAGTACTTC

clone size: .
J gene: TRBJ2-3
V gene: TRBV5-1
D gene: .
CDR3 protein: CASSLPDRGDTQYF
CDR3 DNA: TGCGCCAGCAGCTTGCCCGATAGAGGGGATACGCAGTATTTT

clone size: .
J gene: TRBJ2-1
V gene: TRBV29-1
D gene: .
CDR3 protein: CSVDHGYEQFF
CDR3 DNA: TGCAGCGTTGACCACGGATATGAGCAGTTCTTC

clone size: .
J gene: TRBJ2-7
V gene: TRBV6-1
D gene: TRBD1
CDR3 protein: CASSEVPGGSYEQYF
CDR3 DNA: TGTGCCAGCAGTGAGGTGCCAGGGGGTTCCTACGAGCAGTACTTC

clone size: .
J gene: TRBJ2-7
V gene: TRBV28
D gene: .
CDR3 protein: CASSRHGVWEQYF
CDR3 DNA: TGTGCCAGCAGTCGGCACGGGGTCTGGGAGCAGTACTTC

clone size: once
J gene: TRBJ2-3
V gene: TRBV13
D gene: TRBD1
CDR3 protein: CASSSTGSDTQYF
CDR3 DNA: TGTGCCAGCAGCTCGACAGGGTCGGATACGCAGTATTTT

clone size: few
J gene: TRBJ2-7
V gene: TRBV9
D gene: TRBD2
CDR3 protein: CASSVNGRAEDEQYF
CDR3 DNA: TGTGCCAGCAGCGTTAACGGGAGGGCCGAAGACGAGCAGTACTTC

clone size: .
J gene: TRBJ1-5
V gene: TRBV27
D gene: .
CDR3 protein: CASSLGWGQPQHF
CDR3 DNA: TGTGCCAGCAGTTTAGGTTGGGGACAGCCCCAGCATTTT

clone size: .
J gene: TRBJ1-1
V gene: TRBV20-1
D gene: TRBD1
CDR3 protein: CLQGGDTEAFF
CDR3 DNA: TGCCTTCAGGGGGGCGACACTGAAGCTTTCTTT

clone size: few
J gene: TRBJ1-2
V gene: TRBV6-5
D gene: .
CDR3 protein: CASSYGQGANYGYTF
CDR3 DNA: TGTGCCAGCAGTTACGGGCAGGGAGCTAACTATGGCTACACCTTC

clone size: few
J gene: TRBJ2-7
V gene: TRBV18
D gene: .
CDR3 protein: CASREVREQYF
CDR3 DNA: TGTGCCAGCCGCGAGGTCCGCGAGCAGTACTTC

clone size: .
J gene: TRBJ2-3
V gene: TRBV29-1
D gene: .
CDR3 protein: CSVGTAPSTDTQYF
CDR3 DNA: TGCAGCGTTGGGACAGCCCCTAGCACAGATACGCAGTATTTT

clone size: .
J gene: TRBJ1-1
V gene: TRBV6-5
D gene: .
CDR3 protein: CASSYKGITEAFF
CDR3 DNA: TGTGCCAGCAGTTACAAGGGGATCACTGAAGCTTTCTTT

clone size: .
J gene: TRBJ2-1
V gene: TRBV10-3
D gene: TRBD2
CDR3 protein: CAISAGTSDYTYNEQFF
CDR3 DNA: TGTGCCATCAGTGCCGGGACTAGCGACTACACTTACAATGAGCAGTTCTTC

clone size: .
J gene: TRBJ2-1
V gene: TRBV27
D gene: .
CDR3 protein: CASSLLAGSYNEQFF
CDR3 DNA: TGTGCCAGCAGTTTATTGGCAGGGTCTTACAATGAGCAGTTCTTC

clone size: once
J gene: TRBJ2-7
V gene: TRBV28
D gene: .
CDR3 protein: CASSRIGLNSYEQYF
CDR3 DNA: TGTGCCAGCAGTCGCATTGGACTCAACTCCTACGAGCAGTACTTC

clone size: .
J gene: TRBJ2-7
V gene: TRBV20-1
D gene: TRBD1
CDR3 protein: CSATDRGEQYF
CDR3 DNA: TGCAGTGCTACGGACAGGGGCGAGCAGTACTTC

clone size: once
J gene: TRBJ2-3
V gene: TRBV4-1
D gene: TRBD2
CDR3 protein: CASSQESAGRERNTQYF
CDR3 DNA: TGCGCCAGCAGCCAAGAATCGGCAGGGAGGGAACGAAATACGCAGTATTTT

clone size: .
J gene: TRBJ1-5
V gene: TRBV30
D gene: TRBD1
CDR3 protein: CAYLPGQGLNSNQPQHF
CDR3 DNA: TGTGCCTACTTACCGGGACAGGGACTGAATAGCAATCAGCCCCAGCATTTT

clone size: .
J gene: TRBJ2-7
V gene: TRBV18
D gene: TRBD2
CDR3 protein: CASSPPGLAGDEQYF
CDR3 DNA: TGTGCCAGCTCCCCCCCGGGACTAGCGGGAGACGAGCAGTACTTC

clone size: .
J gene: TRBJ1-1
V gene: TRBV28
D gene: TRBD1
CDR3 protein: CASSYGTVLIGAFF
CDR3 DNA: TGTGCCAGCAGTTACGGGACAGTTTTGATTGGAGCTTTCTTT

clone size: .
J gene: TRBJ2-2
V gene: TRBV6-4
D gene: TRBD1
CDR3 protein: CASSDSGQFTGELFF
CDR3 DNA: TGTGCCAGCAGTGACTCGGGACAGTTCACCGGGGAGCTGTTTTTT

clone size: .
J gene: TRBJ2-7
V gene: TRBV27
D gene: TRBD1
CDR3 protein: CASSHRTGYEQYF
CDR3 DNA: TGTGCCAGCAGTCACCGGACAGGTTACGAGCAGTACTTC

clone size: .
J gene: TRBJ2-7
V gene: TRBV9
D gene: TRBD2
CDR3 protein: CASSVAGGRETNEQYF
CDR3 DNA: TGTGCCAGCAGCGTAGCCGGAGGGCGGGAGACAAACGAGCAGTACTTC

clone size: once
J gene: TRBJ2-2
V gene: TRBV15
D gene: .
CDR3 protein: CATSIGRPTGELFF
CDR3 DNA: TGTGCCACCAGCATTGGCAGGCCCACCGGGGAGCTGTTTTTT

clone size: .
J gene: TRBJ2-3
V gene: TRBV27
D gene: .
CDR3 protein: CASSYASDLTGTQYF
CDR3 DNA: TGTGCCAGCAGTTACGCCTCGGACCTCACGGGTACGCAGTATTTT

clone size: few
J gene: TRBJ1-1
V gene: TRBV18
D gene: .
CDR3 protein: CASSPPRANTEAFF
CDR3 DNA: TGTGCCAGCTCACCACCGCGGGCGAACACTGAAGCTTTCTTT

clone size: .
J gene: TRBJ2-1
V gene: TRBV28
D gene: .
CDR3 protein: CASSSYGVNEQFF
CDR3 DNA: TGTGCCAGCAGTTCATACGGGGTTAATGAGCAGTTCTTC